These 10 T cell receptor beta chains came from one sample sequenced in a study of identical twins. TCRdb re-analysed the 5' RACE reads in MiXCR, keeping a single row per CDR3 protein. The table has more than 1.5 million distinct CDR3 sequences, under 35% seen once. The specimen sequenced was cord blood. These receptors came from a newborn girl in good health.

This chain connects TRBV14 to TRBJ2-1, with D perhaps matching TRBD2 (6 bases). V dropped 4 bases and J dropped 13 bases, with 26 bases sitting between them. Germline V lookup: CDR1 SGHDN, CDR2 FVKESK. The CDR3 has 16 amino acids. The CDR3 spells CASSPWDRPGGETQFF. CDR3 DNA: TGTGCCAGCAGCCCCTGGGACCGTCCTGGAGGGGAGACCCAGTTCTTC.

This sequence joins TRBV20-1 and TRBJ2-1, with 7 positions matching TRBD2. TRBJ2-7 explains the end of the DNA better; the J call may be wrong. The CDR3 contains 13 residues. Germline CDR1 DFQATT, CDR2 SNEGSKA (reference sequence). The CDR3 DNA is TGCAGTGCTAGAGATAGCGGGTACAATGAGCAGTACTTC. Protein product: CSARDSGYNEQYF.

The gene calls are TRBV30 and TRBJ1-1, with 9 bases fitting TRBD1. V gave up 3 bases and J gave up 5 bases; unmatched junction bases: 4. The CDR3 length is 13 residues. Germline V gives CDR1 GTSNPN, CDR2 SVGIG (reference sequence). This CDR3 is CAWRGTGRTEAFF. The DNA of the CDR3 is TGTGCCTGGAGAGGGACAGGGAGGACTGAAGCTTTCTTT.

This clonotype was detected only a few times. This chain links TRBV6-9 with TRBJ1-2; TRBD1 matches at 10 bases. Trimming removed 0 bases from V and 4 bases from J; junction bases left unmatched: 2. CDR1 is MNHGY and CDR2 is SVAAGI in the germline V gene. This CDR3 comprises 15 residues. This CDR3 is CASSYSGQGSYGYTF. The CDR3, as DNA: TGTGCCAGCAGTTATTCGGGACAGGGGAGCTATGGCTACACCTTC.

The J gene is TRBJ2-3, the V gene TRBV11-2, with a possible D match to TRBD2 (5 bases). Trimming took off 3 bases at V and 4 bases at J, with 14 bases between the two ends. Germline CDR1 is SGHAT and CDR2 is FQNNGV. This CDR3 has 15 amino acids. CDR3 sequence: CASSLLANWADTQYF. DNA for the CDR3: TGTGCCAGCAGCTTGCTAGCTAATTGGGCAGATACGCAGTATTTT.

The genes are TRBV27 and TRBJ2-3, with D perhaps matching TRBD1 (6 bases). V lost 0 bases, J lost 0 bases, and 16 bases lay in between. The length of the CDR3 is 18 residues. The germline V gene has CDR1 MNHEY and CDR2 SMNVEV (reference sequence). CDR3 region: CASSLSFSGATSTDTQYF. CDR3 in DNA: TGTGCCAGCAGTTTATCGTTCTCAGGGGCGACCAGCACAGATACGCAGTATTTT.

A note on this clonotype: A much larger clone is a single base away; this may be a read error. This chain uses TRBV7-9 with TRBJ2-7; D remains unclear. Trimming took 11 bases from V and 2 from J, leaving 16 bases between them. The CDR3 covers 13 residues. The V gene's germline CDR1 is SEHNR and CDR2 FQNEAQ (reference sequence). CDR3 DNA: TGTGCCGGCGGTTCCCAGCTCGCCTACGAGCAGTACTTC. Translating it yields CAGGSQLAYEQYF.

The rearrangement links TRBV28 to TRBJ1-2, with D possibly being TRBD1 (5 bases). The germline gives CDR1 MDHEN, CDR2 SYDVKM. The ends were cut back, 2 bases at V and 5 bases at J, with 18 bases in the middle. CDR3 length: 16 residues. CDR3 residues: CASSLLRELPGYGYTF. CDR3 bases: TGTGCCAGCAGTTTACTCCGGGAGCTCCCAGGGTATGGCTACACCTTC.

CDR3 protein: CASSLPRRGANYGYTF. The CDR3 bases are TGTGCCAGCAGTTTGCCTAGGAGGGGCGCTAACTATGGCTACACCTTC. This chain links TRBV28 with TRBJ1-2, with D perhaps TRBD1 (5 bases). Germline V CDR1 and CDR2: MDHEN, SYDVKM. Trimming took 3 bases from V and 0 from J, leaving 14 bases between them. The CDR3 sequence is 16 residues long.

This clonotype was counted between two and nine times. CDR3 DNA: TGCAGCGTTGATTTTCTGGGCGGGAGGACGGGGGAGCAGTACTTC. This encodes CSVDFLGGRTGEQYF. The chain uses TRBV29-1 and TRBJ2-5; 8 bases align to TRBD2. This CDR3 spans 15 amino acids. V lost 3 bases to trimming and J lost 11 bases; unmatched junction nucleotides: 17. From germline, CDR1 is SQVTM and CDR2 ANQGSEA.